What follows are 30 T cell receptor beta chains derived from one specimen sequenced in a study of monozygotic twins with inflammatory bowel disease. TCRdb derives one entry per CDR3 protein from the 5' RACE reads, leaving out DNA. Recorded for this sample: under 150,000 distinct CDR3 sequences. Specimen: blood. The receptors originated from a human donor with ulcerative colitis or Crohn's disease, or a healthy co-twin of an affected twin (not recorded which).

The chain combines TRBV6-5 with TRBJ2-7; without DNA, the TCRdb call of TRBD1 cannot be checked. Germline-derived CDR1 and CDR2 are MNHEY and SVGAGI. This CDR3 has 15 residues. The CDR3 sequence is CASSYSHGALNEQYF.

CDR3 residues: CASSQKTESTYEQYF. The chain links TRBV6-2 or TRBV6-3 to TRBJ2-7; absent DNA, TCRdb's TRBD1 call cannot be checked. The CDR3 sequence is 15 residues long. Germline CDR1 and CDR2: MNHEY and SVGEGT.

The gene calls are TRBV12-3 or TRBV12-4 and TRBJ2-2; TCRdb's D call of TRBD2 is untestable without DNA. The CDR3 covers 13 residues. CDR3 sequence: CASSSSLGGELFF.

The CDR3 is CASSKAGGGTEAFF. The gene calls are TRBV21-1 and TRBJ1-1. TRBV21-1 is deemed a pseudogene. The CDR3 consists of 14 residues.

This chain uses TRBV24-1 with TRBJ2-3; without DNA, the TCRdb call of TRBD2 cannot be checked. Germline V gene lookup returns CDR1 KGHDR and CDR2 SFDVKD. This CDR3 has 19 amino acids. The CDR3 sequence: CATSDLTPGRVYSPDTQYF.

Here the CDR3 reads CASSLAELGLGSPLHF. The V and J genes are TRBV5-4 and TRBJ1-6. The CDR3 length is 16 residues. The V gene's germline CDR1 is SGHNT and CDR2 YYREEE (reference sequence).

This chain links TRBV19 with TRBJ1-6; TCRdb's D call of TRBD1 is untestable without DNA. This CDR3 has 14 amino acids. Germline lookup yields CDR1 LNHDA and CDR2 SQIVND (reference sequence). The CDR3 spells CASRNLDSNSPLHF.

The chain uses TRBV7-9 and TRBJ1-5. The germline CDR1 and CDR2 sequences are SEHNR and FQNEAQ (reference sequence). CDR3 size: 14 residues. The CDR3 reads CASSLAAGGQPQHF.

The chain carries TRBV5-1 and TRBJ2-2. Germline loops: CDR1 SGHRS, CDR2 YFSETQ. The CDR3 runs 14 residues. The CDR3 loop reads CASSLALAPGELFF.

This chain joins TRBV20-1 and TRBJ2-7; TCRdb proposes TRBD1, but this gene call is untestable without DNA. The CDR3 is 15 residues long. CDR1 DFQATT and CDR2 SNEGSKA come from the germline V gene (reference sequence). The CDR3 loop reads CSARRGQGASYEQYF.

The rearrangement uses TRBV20-1 and TRBJ2-5. The length of the CDR3 is 12 residues. The germline V gene encodes CDR1 DFQATT and CDR2 SNEGSKA (reference sequence). Here the CDR3 reads CSARAQLETQYF.

The V call is TRBV5-1, the J call TRBJ2-7; there is no DNA to check the TCRdb D call of TRBD1. CDR3 size: 15 residues. Germline lookup yields CDR1 SGHRS and CDR2 YFSETQ. CDR3 residues: CASSLVRGQGYEQYF.

The chain employs TRBV4-2 and TRBJ2-7; TCRdb returns TRBD1, unconfirmable since there is no DNA. The CDR3 extends over 15 amino acids. CDR1 is LGHNA, CDR2 YNFKEQ, per germline. The CDR3 is CASSQITGGSYEQYF.

The chain has TRBV28 and TRBJ2-7; with no DNA, the TCRdb D assignment of TRBD2 cannot be verified. The CDR3 contains 16 residues. Germline V gene lookup returns CDR1 MDHEN and CDR2 SYDVKM. This CDR3 is CASSGEGGTGAYEQYF.

The V call is TRBV6-1, the J call TRBJ2-6. Germline CDR1 is MNHNS and CDR2 is SASEGT. The CDR3 runs to 15 residues. The CDR3 loop is CASSEGHAGANVLTF.

This rearrangement joins TRBV6-5 to TRBJ2-3; TCRdb's D call, TRBD2, is unchecked because there is no DNA. The CDR3 covers 15 residues. Germline values: CDR1 MNHEY, CDR2 SVGAGI. The CDR3: CASSYSGRAGDTQYF.

The chain couples TRBV6-5 to TRBJ1-2; TCRdb indicates TRBD1, and absent DNA this call remains unverified. Germline loops: CDR1 MNHEY, CDR2 SVGAGI. This CDR3 contains 15 residues. CDR3 sequence reads: CASSYQGQANYGYTF.

The rearrangement joins TRBV28 to TRBJ1-2; TCRdb's D call, TRBD1, is unchecked because there is no DNA. The length of the CDR3 is 13 residues. The germline CDR1 and CDR2 sequences are MDHEN and SYDVKM. The CDR3 here is CASRWTGQDGYTF.

The chain uses TRBV6-1 and TRBJ2-3; TCRdb returns TRBD1, unconfirmable since there is no DNA. Germline V CDR1 and CDR2: MNHNS, SASEGT. The CDR3 loop spans 14 amino acids. CDR3: CASCGQGYRDTQYF.

The chain recombines TRBV7-2 with TRBJ2-1; the D call of TRBD2 rests on TCRdb alone, since no DNA is present to check it. Looked up from germline, CDR1 is SGHTA and CDR2 is FQGNSA. The CDR3 sequence is 13 residues long. This CDR3 is CASSLEASGGQFF.

V usage is TRBV3-1 and J usage is TRBJ2-1. Per germline, CDR1 LGHDT and CDR2 YNNKEL (reference sequence). The CDR3 spans 15 residues. CDR3: CASSHDRHSYNEQFF.

The V and J genes are TRBV18 and TRBJ2-5; absent DNA, TCRdb's TRBD2 call cannot be checked. The CDR3 contains 16 residues. Germline V gene sequence: CDR1 KGHSH, CDR2 LQKENI. CDR3 loop: CASSPPGLAAQETQYF.

The chain uses TRBV7-7 and TRBJ2-5; the D call of TRBD2 rests on TCRdb alone, since no DNA is present to check it. CDR1 is SSHAT, CDR2 FNYEAQ, per germline (reference sequence). The CDR3 spans 15 residues. CDR3 residues: CASSLHLAEQETQYF.

The chain joins TRBV7-2 to TRBJ2-4. Germline lookup yields CDR1 SGHTA and CDR2 FQGNSA. The CDR3 spans 13 residues. CDR3 sequence reads: CASSLVVGNIQYF.

The chain joins TRBV10-3 to TRBJ2-1; TCRdb picks TRBD1, but there is no DNA to check that call. Germline CDR1 and CDR2: ENHRY and SYGVKD. CDR3 length: 14 residues. The CDR3 protein is CAIRTGSPYNEQFF.

The chain recombines TRBV27 with TRBJ2-7; there is no DNA to check the TCRdb D call of TRBD1. CDR1 and CDR2 from the germline V gene are MNHEY and SMNVEV (reference sequence). The CDR3 is made up of 13 amino acids. The CDR3 spells CASSSTDNYEQYF.

CDR3: CASTIPGQERSNSPLHF. The gene calls are TRBV6-2 or TRBV6-3 and TRBJ1-6; TCRdb selects TRBD1, and the lack of DNA leaves this call unchecked. This CDR3 spans 17 amino acids. Looked up from germline, CDR1 is MNHEY and CDR2 is SVGEGT.

The genes are TRBV5-4 and TRBJ2-5. Germline V gene data show CDR1 as SGHNT and CDR2 as YYREEE (reference sequence). This CDR3 has 14 amino acids. The CDR3 sequence: CASSLGVDQETQYF.

The rearrangement uses TRBV5-1 and TRBJ1-2; TCRdb selects TRBD1, and the lack of DNA leaves this call unchecked. CDR3 length: 20 amino acids. Germline CDR1 SGHRS, CDR2 YFSETQ. CDR3 in amino acids: CASSLEKWLGQITTFYGYTF.

The chain recombines TRBV28 with TRBJ2-7. CDR1 MDHEN and CDR2 SYDVKM come from the germline V gene. The CDR3 is made up of 11 amino acids. The CDR3 spells CASSLRYEQYF.